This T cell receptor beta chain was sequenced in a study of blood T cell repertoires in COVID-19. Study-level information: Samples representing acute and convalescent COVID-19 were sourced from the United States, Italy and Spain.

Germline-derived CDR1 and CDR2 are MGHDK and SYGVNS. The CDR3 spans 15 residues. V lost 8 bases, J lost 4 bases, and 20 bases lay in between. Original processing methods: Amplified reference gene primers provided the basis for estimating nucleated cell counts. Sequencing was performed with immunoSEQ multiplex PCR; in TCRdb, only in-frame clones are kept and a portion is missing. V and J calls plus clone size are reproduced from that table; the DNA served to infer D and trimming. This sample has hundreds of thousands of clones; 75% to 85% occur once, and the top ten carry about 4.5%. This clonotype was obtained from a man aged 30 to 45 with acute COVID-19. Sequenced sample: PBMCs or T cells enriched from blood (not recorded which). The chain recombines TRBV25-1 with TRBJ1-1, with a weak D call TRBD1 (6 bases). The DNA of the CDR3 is TGTGCCAGCCTCGGCACAGGGCCCGACGGCACTGAAGCTTTCTTT. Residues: CASLGTGPDGTEAFF. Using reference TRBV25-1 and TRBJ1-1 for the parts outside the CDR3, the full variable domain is EADIYQTPRYLVIGTGKKITLECSQTMGHDKMYWYQQDPGMELHLIHYSYGVNSTEKGDLSSESTVSRIRTEHFPLTLESARPSHTSQYLCASLGTGPDGTEAFFGQGTRLTVV.